Shown below are 32 T cell receptor beta chains from a single sample sequenced in a study of identical twins. In TCRdb, the 5' RACE reads were re-called with MiXCR into one record per CDR3 protein. The sample lists some 240,000 distinct CDR3 sequences, about 10% occurring once. What was sequenced was memory T cells sorted from blood. These receptors came from a man aged 45-65 years in good health.

This clonotype appeared many times. The chain links TRBV11-2 to TRBJ2-1; D perhaps matches TRBD2 (5 bases). Trimming shortened V by 5 bases and J by 2 bases, and 16 bases separated the two germline ends. This CDR3 has 16 amino acids. Germline CDR1 SGHAT, CDR2 FQNNGV. CDR3 sequence (DNA): TGTGCCAGCAGCCCGCGGGCCAGCGGTGCCTACAATGAGCAGTTCTTC. It encodes CASSPRASGAYNEQFF.

The table lists this clonotype with many counts. The genes are TRBV19 and TRBJ1-2; no clear D. The V and J ends lost 3 bases and 2 bases respectively, with 13 bases between them. Germline V gene lookup returns CDR1 LNHDA and CDR2 SQIVND (reference sequence). This CDR3 is built from 15 residues. Here the CDR3 reads CASSIIDKQNYGYTF. The DNA for the CDR3 is TGTGCCAGTAGTATTATAGACAAGCAGAACTATGGCTACACCTTC.

This clonotype was counted only a few times. The V and J genes are TRBV5-1 and TRBJ2-1; no clear D. Trimming cost V 1 base and J 9 bases, with 8 bases left between them. This CDR3 has 12 residues. Per the germline V gene, CDR1 is SGHRS and CDR2 is YFSETQ. DNA for the CDR3: TGCGCCAGCAGCTTGCCCAATCGTGAGCAGTTCTTC. Translated, it gives CASSLPNREQFF.

The sample holds many counts of this clonotype. The chain has TRBV12-3 or TRBV12-4 and TRBJ2-7; the match to TRBD1 covers 8 bases. The ends lost 5 bases at V and 6 bases at J; junction bases unmatched: 9. The CDR3 is made up of 14 amino acids. The CDR3 is CASSLETGVGEQYF. The CDR3 DNA is TGTGCCAGCAGTCTCGAGACAGGGGTGGGCGAGCAGTACTTC.

V is TRBV2 and J is TRBJ2-7; D remains ambiguous. The CDR3 sequence is 14 residues long. Germline V gene sequence: CDR1 SNHLY, CDR2 FYNNEI. Trimming cost V 5 bases and J 2 bases, with 13 bases left between them. CDR3 amino acids: CASSFDMGTYEQYF. DNA for the CDR3: TGTGCCAGCAGTTTTGACATGGGAACCTACGAGCAGTACTTC.

The CDR3 sequence: CASVRGKGHHEQYF. The CDR3 DNA is TGTGCCAGCGTGAGAGGCAAGGGGCACCACGAGCAGTACTTC. The chain uses TRBV6-2 or TRBV6-3 and TRBJ2-7, with D tentatively TRBD1 (5 bases). Germline V gene data show CDR1 as MNHEY and CDR2 as SVGEGT. The ends were cut back, 8 bases at V and 5 bases at J, with 19 bases in the middle. CDR3 length: 14 amino acids.

This clonotype showed up many times. The CDR3 protein is CASSLEGPYNEQFF. Here the CDR3 DNA reads TGTGCCAGCAGCTTAGAGGGACCATACAATGAGCAGTTCTTC. V is TRBV7-2 and J is TRBJ2-1; D is possibly TRBD1 or TRBD2 (5 bases each). The germline V and J ends were trimmed by 1 base and 4 bases, with 8 bases remaining between them. CDR1 and CDR2 from the germline V gene are SGHTA and FQGNSA. The CDR3 length is 14 residues.

Ten or more counts support this clonotype. This chain links TRBV25-1 with TRBJ2-1; a possible D gene is TRBD2 (6 bases). This CDR3 region has 18 residues. Trimming took off 4 bases at V and 0 bases at J, with 19 bases between the two ends. Germline V gene data show CDR1 as MGHDK and CDR2 as SYGVNS. The CDR3 coding sequence is TGTGCCAGCAGTGCACACACCGGGCGGGGTAGCTCCTACAATGAGCAGTTCTTC. Translating gives CASSAHTGRGSSYNEQFF.

V is TRBV20-1 and J is TRBJ2-2; 9 bases are a match to TRBD1. The trim removed 7 bases at V and 3 bases at J, leaving 0 bases unmatched. Germline assignment: CDR1 DFQATT and CDR2 SNEGSKA (reference sequence). CDR3 length equals 12 residues. As DNA, the CDR3 is TGCAGTGGACAGGGGGACACCGGGGAGCTGTTTTTT. Its translation is CSGQGDTGELFF.

This chain links TRBV19 with TRBJ1-2; perhaps TRBD1 as D (6 bases). Germline lookup yields CDR1 LNHDA and CDR2 SQIVND (reference sequence). Trimming removed 6 bases at V and 4 bases at J, with 15 bases between. The CDR3 is 14 amino acids. The CDR3 protein is CASRPAGAFYGYTF. CDR3 coding DNA: TGTGCCAGTAGGCCCGCAGGGGCCTTCTATGGCTACACCTTC.

This chain connects TRBV3-1 to TRBJ2-5, with D tentatively TRBD2 (7 bases). Germline-derived CDR1 and CDR2 are LGHDT and YNNKEL (reference sequence). CDR3 length equals 13 residues. V shed 7 bases and J shed 4 bases, with 13 bases lying between them. CDR3 protein: CASTPGGRETQYF. CDR3 nucleotides: TGTGCCAGCACCCCCGGGGGGCGAGAGACCCAGTACTTC.

This clonotype was found many times. V gene TRBV7-2 combines with J gene TRBJ2-7; D is perhaps TRBD1 (5 bases). Trimming took off 5 bases at V and 3 bases at J, with 17 bases between the two ends. The CDR3 is made up of 15 amino acids. From germline, CDR1 is SGHTA and CDR2 FQGNSA. CDR3 region: CASSVGAESYYEQYF. CDR3 coding DNA: TGTGCCAGCAGCGTTGGGGCGGAATCCTACTACGAGCAGTACTTC.

This clonotype was detected ten times or more. The chain employs TRBV4-3 and TRBJ2-2, with a weak D call TRBD2 (5 bases). The CDR3 has 16 amino acids. Germline V CDR1 and CDR2: LGHNA, YSLEER. The V end lost 0 bases, the J end lost 0 bases, and 8 bases lay between the germline ends. CDR3 in DNA: TGCGCCAGCAGCCAAGATGGACTTACGAACACCGGGGAGCTGTTTTTT. Its protein is CASSQDGLTNTGELFF.

This clonotype has more than one count but fewer than ten. This sequence joins TRBV18 and TRBJ1-1, with D uncertain. The CDR3 is 14 amino acids. Germline V gene sequence: CDR1 KGHSH, CDR2 LQKENI. The V end was cut by 2 bases, the J end by 0 bases, with 7 bases between. Written as DNA, the CDR3 is TGTGCCAGCTCACCATGGTCTGTGAACACTGAAGCTTTCTTT. Its protein product is CASSPWSVNTEAFF.

The rearrangement uses TRBV10-1 and TRBJ2-2; 7 bases are a match to TRBD1. The CDR3 runs 15 residues. The trim removed 3 bases at V and 0 bases at J, leaving 1 base unmatched. Germline lookup yields CDR1 WNHNN and CDR2 SYGVQD (reference sequence). The CDR3 protein is CASSDGTANTGELFF. The CDR3 DNA is TGCGCCAGCAGTGACGGGACAGCGAACACCGGGGAGCTGTTTTTT.

This clonotype was detected once. The rearrangement joins TRBV20-1 to TRBJ1-5; 9 bases align to TRBD1. There are 16 residues in the CDR3. Germline V CDR1 and CDR2: DFQATT, SNEGSKA (reference sequence). V was pared by 3 bases and J by 2 bases, with 8 bases of the junction left unmatched. The CDR3 is CSASGTGWMGNQPQHF. The CDR3 bases are TGCAGTGCTAGCGGGACAGGGTGGATGGGCAATCAGCCCCAGCATTTT.

The chain recombines TRBV7-8 with TRBJ1-2, with 8 positions matching TRBD1. CDR3 length: 15 residues. The germline gives CDR1 SGHVS, CDR2 FQNEAQ. Unmatched junction bases numbered 8, after V lost 1 base and J lost 7 bases. CDR3 residues: CASSLGDRGKSGYTF. The CDR3 bases are TGTGCCAGCAGCTTAGGCGACAGGGGAAAGAGTGGCTACACCTTC.

J is TRBJ1-6 and V is TRBV6-4; D call uncertain. Germline values: CDR1 MRHNA, CDR2 SNTAGT. V shed 3 bases and J shed 13 bases, with 10 bases lying between them. CDR3 size: 12 residues. This CDR3 is CASSECPSPLHF. CDR3 sequence (DNA): TGTGCCAGCAGTGAATGTCCTTCCCCCCTCCACTTT.

This clonotype was counted a few times. This chain uses TRBV13 with TRBJ2-7, with a tentative D call TRBD1 (6 bases). Germline values: CDR1 PRHDT, CDR2 FYEKMQ (reference sequence). V lost 4 bases and J 2 bases, leaving 15 bases between the germline ends. This CDR3 has 15 residues. In DNA, the CDR3 is TGTGCCAGCAGCTCGAGGAACAGGGTAACCTACGAGCAGTACTTC. Translating gives CASSSRNRVTYEQYF.

Details on this clonotype: A much bigger clone sits one base away, suggesting this may be a read error. The rearrangement uses TRBV24-1 and TRBJ1-5, with D unclear. CDR3 length: 14 residues. Germline V gene sequence: CDR1 KGHDR, CDR2 SFDVKD. Trimming cost V 5 bases and J 9 bases, with 16 bases left between them. The CDR3 region has the DNA TGTGCCACCAGTGGTACGGCGGGCCTTGGGCCCCAGCATTTT. Protein: CATSGTAGLGPQHF.

This clonotype has a handful of counts. The rearrangement links TRBV6-5 to TRBJ2-3; 11 bases map to TRBD2. Per germline, CDR1 MNHEY and CDR2 SVGAGI. V trimming: 4 bases; J trimming: 1 base; junction bases outside the gene matches: 4. CDR3 size: 16 residues. This CDR3 is CASSSNSGRGTDTQYF. The DNA of the CDR3 is TGTGCCAGCAGTTCCAATAGCGGGAGGGGCACAGATACGCAGTATTTT.

This clonotype was counted a few times. The gene calls are TRBV6-1 and TRBJ2-5; possibly TRBD1 or TRBD2 for D (5 bases each). V was trimmed by 2 bases and J by 0 bases, leaving 10 bases between them. Germline V CDR1 and CDR2: MNHNS, SASEGT. This CDR3 is built from 15 residues. As DNA, the CDR3 is TGTGCCAGCAGTGAACGGGACGGGTACCAAGAGACCCAGTACTTC. Protein product: CASSERDGYQETQYF.

In its sample, this clonotype was seen many times. This sequence joins TRBV9 and TRBJ2-1, with 8 bases matching TRBD1. This CDR3 spans 15 amino acids. The junction had 3 bases not matched to a gene; V was cut back by 0 bases and J by 4 bases. Germline values: CDR1 SGDLS, CDR2 YYNGEE. The CDR3 reads CASSVVGTGYNEQFF. In DNA form, the CDR3 reads TGTGCCAGCAGCGTAGTAGGGACAGGATACAATGAGCAGTTCTTC.

V gene TRBV10-2 combines with J gene TRBJ2-3, with TRBD2 identical over 9 bases. V lost 5 bases and J lost 4; bases outside the gene matches: 7. Germline V gene lookup returns CDR1 WSHSY and CDR2 SAAADI. This CDR3 has 15 amino acids. DNA for the CDR3: TGCGCCAGCAGTCCCAGCGGGGGGCGCGCAGATACGCAGTATTTT. Translating it yields CASSPSGGRADTQYF.

This clonotype was observed at least ten times. This rearrangement joins TRBV24-1 to TRBJ2-3; 7 nucleotides agree with TRBD2. Trimming took 1 base from V and 6 from J; bases not matched to a gene: 12. The germline CDR1 and CDR2 sequences are KGHDR and SFDVKD. The CDR3 covers 17 residues. The CDR3 nucleotides read TGTGCCACCAGTGATTTAGCGGCTAGCGGACGGATGGATACGCAGTATTTT. This codes for CATSDLAASGRMDTQYF.

V gene TRBV7-2 combines with J gene TRBJ2-6; D is unresolved. The CDR3 loop spans 17 amino acids. Germline CDR1 is SGHTA and CDR2 is FQGNSA. V was trimmed by 3 bases and J by 0 bases, leaving 12 bases between them. The DNA of the CDR3 is TGTGCCAGCAGCTTTGCCGGGTCTCTCTCTGGGGCCAACGTCCTGACTTTC. The encoded protein is CASSFAGSLSGANVLTF.

This clonotype has a count of ten or more. The V call is TRBV7-2, the J call TRBJ1-1; D gene uncertain. The CDR3 sequence is 15 residues long. CDR1 and CDR2 from the germline V gene are SGHTA and FQGNSA. V was trimmed by 1 base and J by 4 bases, leaving 13 bases between them. This chain's CDR3 is CASSLGRASSTEAFF. DNA of the CDR3: TGTGCCAGCAGCTTAGGGAGGGCGTCGAGCACTGAAGCTTTCTTT. Full variable domain (remainder filled in from reference TRBV7-2 and TRBJ1-1): GAGVSQSPSNKVTEKGKDVELRCDPISGHTALYWYRQSLGQGLEFLIYFQGNSAPDKSGLPSDRFSAERTGGSVSTLTIQRTQQEDSAVYLCASSLGRASSTEAFFGQGTRLTVV.

This clonotype came up many times. The J gene is TRBJ1-4, the V gene TRBV10-2, with D perhaps matching TRBD1 (6 bases). Germline V gene lookup returns CDR1 WSHSY and CDR2 SAAADI. V was trimmed by 10 bases and J by 2 bases, leaving 11 bases between them. The CDR3 consists of 13 residues. In DNA form, the CDR3 reads TGCGCCACACAGGGTTCGACTAATGAAAAACTGTTTTTT. Translation gives CATQGSTNEKLFF.

The chain joins TRBV11-2 to TRBJ1-2; 9 bases map to TRBD1. Germline loops: CDR1 SGHAT, CDR2 FQNNGV. The CDR3 has 15 residues. The trim removed 1 base at V and 8 bases at J, leaving 8 bases unmatched. CDR3: CASSLAYRGPRGYTF. CDR3 DNA sequence: TGTGCCAGCAGCTTAGCCTACAGGGGGCCTCGAGGCTACACCTTC.

In this sample, this clonotype turned up a few times. At one of its ends the junction is not consistent with the germline gene, which may arise from a read error. The chain couples TRBV11-2 to TRBJ1-1; the D is unclear. Germline loops: CDR1 SGHAT, CDR2 FQNNGV. The CDR3 is 13 residues long. The CDR3 nucleotides read TGTGCCAGCAGCTTTTCTGTCGACACGGAAGCTTTCTTT. It translates to CASSFSVDTEAFF.

The chain is built from TRBV20-1 and TRBJ2-1; D is tentatively TRBD1 or TRBD2 (5 bases each). The CDR3 covers 14 residues. The germline V and J ends were trimmed by 5 bases and 4 bases, with 15 bases remaining between them. CDR1 is DFQATT, CDR2 SNEGSKA, per germline (reference sequence). CDR3 bases: TGCAGTGCTGGCCGGGACCCAGTTTACAATGAGCAGTTCTTC. It is translated as CSAGRDPVYNEQFF.

This clonotype was seen at least ten times. The chain combines TRBV6-2 or TRBV6-3 with TRBJ2-7; D is unclear. The germline V gene has CDR1 MNHEY and CDR2 SVGEGT. Deletions cut 5 bases from V and 4 bases from J, with 15 bases between. The CDR3 extends over 14 amino acids. CDR3 sequence (DNA): TGTGCCAGCAGTCGTGATGGGGTAGGGTACGAGCAGTACTTC. Residues: CASSRDGVGYEQYF.